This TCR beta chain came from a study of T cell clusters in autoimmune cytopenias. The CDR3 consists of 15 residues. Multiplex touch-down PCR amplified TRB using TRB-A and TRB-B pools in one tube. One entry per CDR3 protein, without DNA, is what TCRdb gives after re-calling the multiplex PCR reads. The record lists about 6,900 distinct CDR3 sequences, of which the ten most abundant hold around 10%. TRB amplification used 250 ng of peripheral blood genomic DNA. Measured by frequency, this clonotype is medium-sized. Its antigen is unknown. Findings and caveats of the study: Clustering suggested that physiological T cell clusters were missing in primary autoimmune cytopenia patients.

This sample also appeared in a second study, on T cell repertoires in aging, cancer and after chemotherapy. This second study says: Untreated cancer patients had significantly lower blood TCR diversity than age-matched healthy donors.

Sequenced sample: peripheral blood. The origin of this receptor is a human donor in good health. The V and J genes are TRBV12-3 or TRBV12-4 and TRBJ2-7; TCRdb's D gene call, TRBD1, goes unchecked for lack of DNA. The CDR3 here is CASSSYRLQLGEQYF.